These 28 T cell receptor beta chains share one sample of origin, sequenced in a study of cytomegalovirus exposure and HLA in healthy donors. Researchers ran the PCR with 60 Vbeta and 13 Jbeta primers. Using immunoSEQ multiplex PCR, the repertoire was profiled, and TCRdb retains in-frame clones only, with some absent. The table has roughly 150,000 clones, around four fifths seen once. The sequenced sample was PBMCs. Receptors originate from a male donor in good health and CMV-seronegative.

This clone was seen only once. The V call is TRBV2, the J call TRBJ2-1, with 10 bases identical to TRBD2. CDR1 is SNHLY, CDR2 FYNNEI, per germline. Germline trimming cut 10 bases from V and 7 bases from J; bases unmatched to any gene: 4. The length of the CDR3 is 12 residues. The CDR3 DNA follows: TGTGCCACCCGGGGACTAGCGAATGAGCAGTTCTTC. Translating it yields CATRGLANEQFF. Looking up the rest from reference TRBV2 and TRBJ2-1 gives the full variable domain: EPEVTQTPSHQVTQMGQEVILRCVPISNHLYFYWYRQILGQKVEFLVSFYNNEISEKSEIFDDQFSVERPDGSNFTLKIRSTKLEDSAMYFCATRGLANEQFFGPGTRLTVL.

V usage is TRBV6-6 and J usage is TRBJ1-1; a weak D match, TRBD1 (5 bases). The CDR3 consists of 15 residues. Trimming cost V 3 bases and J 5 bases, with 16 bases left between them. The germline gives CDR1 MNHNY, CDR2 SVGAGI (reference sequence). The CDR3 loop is CASSYLGVAGTEAFF. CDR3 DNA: TGTGCCAGCAGTTATTTGGGGGTGGCGGGGACTGAAGCTTTCTTT.

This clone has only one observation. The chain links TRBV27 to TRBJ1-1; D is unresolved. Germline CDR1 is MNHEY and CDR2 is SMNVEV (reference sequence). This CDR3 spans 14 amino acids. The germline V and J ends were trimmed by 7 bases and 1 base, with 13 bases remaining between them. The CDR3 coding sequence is TGTGCCAGCAAGAACGGAGATTGGAACACTGAAGCTTTCTTT. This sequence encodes CASKNGDWNTEAFF.

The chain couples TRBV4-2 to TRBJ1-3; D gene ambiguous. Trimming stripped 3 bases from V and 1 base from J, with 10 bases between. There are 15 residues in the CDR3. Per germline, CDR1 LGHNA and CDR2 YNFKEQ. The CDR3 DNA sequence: TGTGCCAGCAGCCAGGAGGGAGGTTCTGGAAACACCATATATTTT. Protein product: CASSQEGGSGNTIYF.

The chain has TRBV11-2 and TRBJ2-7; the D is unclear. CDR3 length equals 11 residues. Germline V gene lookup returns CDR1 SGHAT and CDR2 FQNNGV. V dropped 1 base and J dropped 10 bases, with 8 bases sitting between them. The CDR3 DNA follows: TGTGCCAGCAGCTTAGGTAGAGCTCAGTACTTC. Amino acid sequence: CASSLGRAQYF.

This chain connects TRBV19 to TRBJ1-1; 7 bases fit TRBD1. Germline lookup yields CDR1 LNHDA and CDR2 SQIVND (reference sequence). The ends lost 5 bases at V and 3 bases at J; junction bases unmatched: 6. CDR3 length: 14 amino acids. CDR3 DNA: TGTGCCAGTAGTCTACAGGGGACACACACTGAAGCTTTCTTT. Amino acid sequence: CASSLQGTHTEAFF.

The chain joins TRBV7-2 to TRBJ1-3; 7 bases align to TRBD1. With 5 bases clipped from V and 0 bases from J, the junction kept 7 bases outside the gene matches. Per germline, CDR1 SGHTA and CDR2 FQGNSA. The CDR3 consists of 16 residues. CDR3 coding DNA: TGTGCCAGCAGCCGAGCCCGACAGGGCTCTGGAAACACCATATATTTT. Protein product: CASSRARQGSGNTIYF.

CDR3 region: CASSPTQVKNSPLHF. DNA of the CDR3: TGTGCCAGCAGTCCTACACAGGTTAAGAATTCACCCCTCCACTTT. This chain uses TRBV6-5 with TRBJ1-6; D is perhaps TRBD1 (5 bases). The CDR3 covers 15 residues. V was cut by 5 bases and J by 7 bases, with 15 bases left in between. The germline V gene has CDR1 MNHEY and CDR2 SVGAGI.

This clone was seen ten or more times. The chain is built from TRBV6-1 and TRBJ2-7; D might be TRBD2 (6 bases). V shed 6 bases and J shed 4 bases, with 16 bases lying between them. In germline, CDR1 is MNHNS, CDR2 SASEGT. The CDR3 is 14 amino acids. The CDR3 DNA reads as TGTGCCAGCAGGGGGGAGGCGGGAACATACGAGCAGTACTTC. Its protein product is CASRGEAGTYEQYF.

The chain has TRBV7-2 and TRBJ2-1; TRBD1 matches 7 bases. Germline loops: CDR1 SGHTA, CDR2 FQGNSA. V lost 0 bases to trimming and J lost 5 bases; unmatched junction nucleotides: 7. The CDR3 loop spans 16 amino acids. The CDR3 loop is CASSLANAGTDNEQFF. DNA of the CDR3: TGTGCCAGCAGCTTAGCTAACGCCGGGACAGACAATGAGCAGTTCTTC.

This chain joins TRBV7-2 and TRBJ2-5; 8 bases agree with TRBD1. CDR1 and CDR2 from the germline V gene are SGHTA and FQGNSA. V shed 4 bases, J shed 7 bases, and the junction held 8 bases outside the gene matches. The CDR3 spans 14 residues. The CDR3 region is CASSYQGQGGTQYF. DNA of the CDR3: TGTGCCAGCAGCTATCAAGGACAGGGCGGGACCCAGTACTTC.

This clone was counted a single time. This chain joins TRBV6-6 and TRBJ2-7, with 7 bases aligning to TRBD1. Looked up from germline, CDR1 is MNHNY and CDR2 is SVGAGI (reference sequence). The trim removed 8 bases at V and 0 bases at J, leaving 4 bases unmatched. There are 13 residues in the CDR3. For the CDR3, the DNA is TGTGCCAGCGAAGACAGGGTCTCCTACGAGCAGTACTTC. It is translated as CASEDRVSYEQYF.

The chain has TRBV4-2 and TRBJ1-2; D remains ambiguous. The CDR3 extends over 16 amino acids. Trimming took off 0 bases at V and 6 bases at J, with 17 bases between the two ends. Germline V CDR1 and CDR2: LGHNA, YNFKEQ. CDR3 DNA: TGTGCCAGCAGCCAAGATTTAAACGATAGGCAGGATGGCTACACCTTC. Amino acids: CASSQDLNDRQDGYTF.

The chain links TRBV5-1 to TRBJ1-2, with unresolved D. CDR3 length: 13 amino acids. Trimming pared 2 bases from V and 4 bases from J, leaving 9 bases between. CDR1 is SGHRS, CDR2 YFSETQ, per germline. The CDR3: CASSLDGLYGYTF. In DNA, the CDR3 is TGCGCCAGCAGCTTAGACGGACTCTATGGCTACACCTTC.

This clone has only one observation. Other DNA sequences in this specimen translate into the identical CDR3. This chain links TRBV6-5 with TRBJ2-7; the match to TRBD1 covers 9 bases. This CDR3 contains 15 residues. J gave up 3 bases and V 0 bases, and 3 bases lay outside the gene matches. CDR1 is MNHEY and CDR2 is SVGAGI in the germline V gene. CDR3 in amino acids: CASSYSPTGGYEQYF. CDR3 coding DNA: TGTGCCAGCAGTTACTCTCCGACAGGGGGCTACGAGCAGTACTTC.

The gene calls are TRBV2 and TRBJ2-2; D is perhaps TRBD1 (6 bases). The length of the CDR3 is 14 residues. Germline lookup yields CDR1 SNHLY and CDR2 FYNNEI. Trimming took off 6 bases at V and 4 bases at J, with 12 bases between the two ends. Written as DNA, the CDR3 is TGTGCCAGCAGCCGCGCGACAGGCACCGGGGAGCTGTTTTTT. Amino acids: CASSRATGTGELFF. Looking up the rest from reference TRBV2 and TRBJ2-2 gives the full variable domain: EPEVTQTPSHQVTQMGQEVILRCVPISNHLYFYWYRQILGQKVEFLVSFYNNEISEKSEIFDDQFSVERPDGSNFTLKIRSTKLEDSAMYFCASSRATGTGELFFGEGSRLTVL.

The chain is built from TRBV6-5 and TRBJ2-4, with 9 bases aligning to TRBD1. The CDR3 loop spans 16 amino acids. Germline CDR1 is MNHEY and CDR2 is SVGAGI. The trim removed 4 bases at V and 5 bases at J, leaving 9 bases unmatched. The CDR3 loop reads CASSSPGTGGENIQYF. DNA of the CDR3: TGTGCCAGCAGTTCCCCCGGAACAGGGGGCGAAAACATTCAGTACTTC.

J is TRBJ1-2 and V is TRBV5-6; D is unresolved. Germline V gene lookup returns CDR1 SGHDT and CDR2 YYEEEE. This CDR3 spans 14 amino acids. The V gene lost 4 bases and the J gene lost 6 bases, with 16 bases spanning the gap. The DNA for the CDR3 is TGTGCCAGCAGCCGTACACAGTCAACCCATGGCTACACCTTC. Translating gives CASSRTQSTHGYTF.

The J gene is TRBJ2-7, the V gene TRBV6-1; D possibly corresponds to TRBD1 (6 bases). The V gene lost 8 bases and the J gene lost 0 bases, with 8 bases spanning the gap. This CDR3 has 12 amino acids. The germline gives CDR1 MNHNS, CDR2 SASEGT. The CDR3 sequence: CASDRPSYEQYF. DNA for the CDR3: TGTGCCAGCGACAGGCCCTCCTACGAGCAGTACTTC.

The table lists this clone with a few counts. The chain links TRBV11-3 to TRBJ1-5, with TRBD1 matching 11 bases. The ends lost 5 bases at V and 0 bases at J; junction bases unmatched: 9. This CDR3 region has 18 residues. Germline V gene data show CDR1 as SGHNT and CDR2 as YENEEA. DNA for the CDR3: TGTGCCAGCAGCCGGGACAGGGGGTCTTGCTATAGCAATCAGCCCCAGCATTTT. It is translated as CASSRDRGSCYSNQPQHF.

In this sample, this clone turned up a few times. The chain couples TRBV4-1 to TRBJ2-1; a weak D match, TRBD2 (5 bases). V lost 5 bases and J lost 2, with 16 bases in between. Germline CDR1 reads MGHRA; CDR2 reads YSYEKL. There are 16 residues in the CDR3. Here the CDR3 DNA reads TGCGCCAGCAGCGGGCTAGCAGATAATCCCTACAATGAGCAGTTCTTC. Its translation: CASSGLADNPYNEQFF.

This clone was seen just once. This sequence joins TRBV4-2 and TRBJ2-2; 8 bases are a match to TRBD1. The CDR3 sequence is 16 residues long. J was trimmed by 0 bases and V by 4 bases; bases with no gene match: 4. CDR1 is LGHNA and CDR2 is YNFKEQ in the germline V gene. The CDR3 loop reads CASSPPTGANTGELFF. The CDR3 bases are TGTGCCAGCAGCCCTCCGACAGGGGCGAACACCGGGGAGCTGTTTTTT.

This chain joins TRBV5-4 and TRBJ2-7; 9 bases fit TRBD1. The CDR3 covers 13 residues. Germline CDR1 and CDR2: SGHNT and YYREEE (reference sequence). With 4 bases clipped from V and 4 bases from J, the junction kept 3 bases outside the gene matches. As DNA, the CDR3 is TGTGCCAGCAGCCTTGGGACAGGGTACGAGCAGTACTTC. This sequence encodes CASSLGTGYEQYF.

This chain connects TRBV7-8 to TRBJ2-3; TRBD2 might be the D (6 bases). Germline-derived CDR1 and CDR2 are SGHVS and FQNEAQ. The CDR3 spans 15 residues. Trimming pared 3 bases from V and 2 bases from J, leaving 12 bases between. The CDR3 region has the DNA TGTGCCAGCAGCTTGTTGGCGGGGCACACAGATACGCAGTATTTT. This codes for CASSLLAGHTDTQYF.

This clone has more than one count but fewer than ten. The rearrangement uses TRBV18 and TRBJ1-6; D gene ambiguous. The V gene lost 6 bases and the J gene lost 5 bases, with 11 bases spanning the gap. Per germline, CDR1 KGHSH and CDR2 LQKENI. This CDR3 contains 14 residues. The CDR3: CASSGGNNNSPLHF. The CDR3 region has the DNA TGTGCCAGCTCTGGAGGCAATAATAATTCACCCCTCCACTTT.

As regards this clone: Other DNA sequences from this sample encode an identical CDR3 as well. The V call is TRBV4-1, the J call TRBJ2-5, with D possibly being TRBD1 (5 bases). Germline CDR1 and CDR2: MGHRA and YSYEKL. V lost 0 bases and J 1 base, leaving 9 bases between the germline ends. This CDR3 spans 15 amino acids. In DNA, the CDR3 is TGCGCCAGCAGCCAAGAGGGAAGGGGCCAAGAGACCCAGTACTTC. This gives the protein CASSQEGRGQETQYF.

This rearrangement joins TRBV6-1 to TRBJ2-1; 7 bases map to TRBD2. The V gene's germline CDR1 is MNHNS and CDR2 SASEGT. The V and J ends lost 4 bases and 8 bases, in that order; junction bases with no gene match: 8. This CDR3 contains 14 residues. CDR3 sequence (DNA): TGTGCCAGCAGTGGTAGGAGGGAGGGACATGAGCAGTTCTTC. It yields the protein CASSGRREGHEQFF.

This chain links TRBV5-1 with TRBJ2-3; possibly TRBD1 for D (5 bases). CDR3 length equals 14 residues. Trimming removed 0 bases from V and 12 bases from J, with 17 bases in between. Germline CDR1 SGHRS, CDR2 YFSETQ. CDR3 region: CASSLAESGCIQYF. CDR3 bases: TGCGCCAGCAGCTTGGCCGAATCAGGGTGTATCCAGTATTTT.